This T cell receptor beta chain is drawn from a study of monozygotic twins with inflammatory bowel disease. Template switching added UMIs carrying a 6-nucleotide sample barcode. One entry per CDR3 protein, without DNA, is what TCRdb gives after re-calling the 5' RACE reads. This table lists approximately 200,000 distinct CDR3 sequences. The length of the CDR3 is 13 residues. The germline CDR1 and CDR2 sequences are LNHDA and SQIVND (reference sequence). V gene TRBV19 combines with J gene TRBJ2-1. Material: blood. The receptor's source is a human donor with ulcerative colitis or Crohn's disease, or a healthy co-twin of an affected twin (not recorded which). The CDR3 loop reads CASAHLIGGEQFF.